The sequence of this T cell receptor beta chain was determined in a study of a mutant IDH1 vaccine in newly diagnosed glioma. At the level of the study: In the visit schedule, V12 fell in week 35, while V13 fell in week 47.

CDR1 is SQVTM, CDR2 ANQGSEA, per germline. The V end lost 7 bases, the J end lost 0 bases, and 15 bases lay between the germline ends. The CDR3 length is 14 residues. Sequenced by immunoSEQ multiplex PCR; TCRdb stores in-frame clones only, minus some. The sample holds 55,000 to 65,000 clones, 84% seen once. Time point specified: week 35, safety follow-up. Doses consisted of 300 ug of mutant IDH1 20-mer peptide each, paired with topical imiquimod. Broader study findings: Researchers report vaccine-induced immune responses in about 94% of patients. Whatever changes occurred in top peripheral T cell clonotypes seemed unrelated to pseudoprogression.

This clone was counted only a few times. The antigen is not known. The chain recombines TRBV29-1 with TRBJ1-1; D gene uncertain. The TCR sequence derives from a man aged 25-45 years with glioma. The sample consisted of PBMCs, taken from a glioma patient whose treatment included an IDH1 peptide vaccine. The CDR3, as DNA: TGCAGCGGAAAAGATACAAGAATGAACACTGAAGCTTTCTTT. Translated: CSGKDTRMNTEAFF.